This T cell receptor (beta chain) was identified during a study of blood T cell repertoires in COVID-19. This clone is a singleton in its sample. This CDR3 region has 13 residues. V lost 4 bases and J 3 bases, leaving 4 bases between the germline ends. Per the germline V gene, CDR1 is MGHRA and CDR2 is YSYEKL. Original data processing: From reference gene primer amplification, estimates of nucleated cell counts were derived. Repertoires were generated with immunoSEQ multiplex PCR, while TCRdb's copy carries only in-frame clones and drops some. The V and J calls and the clone size are those of that table, but D and trimming were determined from the DNA. The repertoire has around 150,000 clones, roughly 85% of them found once; the top ten carry approximately 1.1%.

This TCR was recovered from a man in his forties or fifties with acute or convalescent COVID-19. This sequence joins TRBV4-1 and TRBJ1-6; D gene uncertain. The sequenced sample was peripheral blood. The chain's CDR3 is CASSPLYNSPLHF. As DNA, the CDR3 is TGCGCCAGCAGCCCTCTCTATAATTCACCCCTCCACTTT.